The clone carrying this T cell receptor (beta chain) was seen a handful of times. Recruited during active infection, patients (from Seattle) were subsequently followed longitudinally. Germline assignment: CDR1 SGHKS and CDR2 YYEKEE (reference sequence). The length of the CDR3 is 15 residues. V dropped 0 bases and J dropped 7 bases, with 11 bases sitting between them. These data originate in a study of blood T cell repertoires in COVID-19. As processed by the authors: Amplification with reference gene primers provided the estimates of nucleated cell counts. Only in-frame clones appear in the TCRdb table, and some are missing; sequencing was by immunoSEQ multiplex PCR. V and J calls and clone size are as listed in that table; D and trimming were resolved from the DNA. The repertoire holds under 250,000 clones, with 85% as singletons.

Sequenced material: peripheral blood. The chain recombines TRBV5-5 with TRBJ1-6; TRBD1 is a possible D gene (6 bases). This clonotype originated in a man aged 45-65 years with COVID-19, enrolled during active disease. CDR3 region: CASSLEGVSNSPLHF. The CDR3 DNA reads TGTGCCAGCAGCTTGGAGGGGGTATCAAATTCACCCCTCCACTTT.